Below, 32 T cell receptor beta chains from the same sample are listed, as sequenced in a study of T cell responses to AZD1222 COVID-19 vaccine. Some clones are missing from TCRdb's copy, which holds only in-frame ones; the method was immunoSEQ multiplex PCR. The sample records roughly 140,000 clones, about 90% being singletons. This sample comprised peripheral blood, obtained on day 0 of AZD1222 vaccination. These receptor sequences come from an adult in good health.

A few counts support this clone. This chain links TRBV19 with TRBJ1-2; D is perhaps TRBD1 (6 bases). Germline V gene sequence: CDR1 LNHDA, CDR2 SQIVND (reference sequence). CDR3 size: 13 residues. The V end lost 4 bases, the J end lost 5 bases, and 11 bases lay between the germline ends. The CDR3 reads CASSRQEDYGYTF. The DNA for the CDR3 is TGTGCCAGTAGTAGACAGGAAGATTATGGCTACACCTTC. Together with reference TRBV19 and TRBJ1-2, the CDR3 gives the full variable domain: DGGITQSPKYLFRKEGQNVTLSCEQNLNHDAMYWYRQDPGQGLRLIYYSQIVNDFQKGDIAEGYSVSREKKESFPLTVTSAQKNPTAFYLCASSRQEDYGYTFGSGTRLTVV.

The chain is built from TRBV19 and TRBJ1-5; D unresolved. Germline V gives CDR1 LNHDA, CDR2 SQIVND (reference sequence). Trimming removed 4 bases from V and 4 bases from J, with 11 bases in between. This CDR3 has 14 amino acids. The CDR3 sequence: CASSTQVGNQPQHF. The CDR3 nucleotides read TGTGCCAGTAGTACCCAGGTGGGGAATCAGCCCCAGCATTTT.

This clone occurred once. V and J are TRBV5-1 and TRBJ1-4, with 10 bases that match TRBD1. Germline V CDR1 and CDR2: SGHRS, YFSETQ. The CDR3 loop spans 14 amino acids. The V gene end was trimmed by 2 bases and the J gene end by 10 bases; junction bases not matched to a gene: 5. Written as DNA, the CDR3 is TGCGCCAGCAGCTTTAGGGACAGGGGAGGAAAACTGTTTTTT. Its protein is CASSFRDRGGKLFF.

The V and J genes are TRBV19 and TRBJ1-2; 7 bases align to TRBD1. This CDR3 comprises 15 residues. Trimming cost V 1 base and J 8 bases; bases outside gene matches: 10. In germline, CDR1 is LNHDA, CDR2 SQIVND (reference sequence). CDR3 DNA: TGTGCCAGTAGTATAGGTACCGGGACAGAGGGCGGCTACACCTTC. It is translated as CASSIGTGTEGGYTF.

The sample holds a few counts of this clone. The rearrangement links TRBV23-1 to TRBJ1-1; D is unresolved. TRBV23-1 has ORF status, its function being uncertain. V was clipped by 3 bases and J by 3 bases, with 2 bases between them. This CDR3 region has 11 residues. As DNA, the CDR3 is TGCGCCAGCAGTCACGACACTGAAGCTTTCTTT. It is translated as CASSHDTEAFF.

The rearrangement links TRBV5-4 to TRBJ2-5; 7 bases agree with TRBD1. CDR1 is SGHNT, CDR2 YYREEE, per germline (reference sequence). The CDR3 sequence is 14 residues long. V shed 4 bases, J shed 5 bases, and the junction held 8 bases outside the gene matches. The CDR3 spells CASSEQGSWETQYF. Here the CDR3 DNA reads TGTGCCAGCAGCGAACAGGGGAGCTGGGAGACCCAGTACTTC.

The gene calls are TRBV19 and TRBJ1-1, with TRBD1 matching 7 bases. Germline-derived CDR1 and CDR2 are LNHDA and SQIVND (reference sequence). This CDR3 contains 13 residues. Trimming took 10 bases from V and 3 from J; bases not matched to a gene: 8. In DNA, the CDR3 is TGTGCCATCCGGTTTACAGGGGACACTGAAGCTTTCTTT. It encodes CAIRFTGDTEAFF.

The rearrangement uses TRBV7-2 and TRBJ2-5; D tentatively fits TRBD1 or TRBD2 (5 bases each). Germline assignment: CDR1 SGHTA and CDR2 FQGNSA. This CDR3 region has 16 residues. V lost 4 bases, J lost 5 bases, and 20 bases lay in between. In nucleotides, the CDR3 is TGTGCCAGCAGCTCGTACGGGACGGGCAATGATGAGACCCAGTACTTC. Its protein is CASSSYGTGNDETQYF.

The rearrangement links TRBV19 to TRBJ1-3; D call uncertain. V shed 6 bases and J shed 0 bases, with 9 bases lying between them. This CDR3 contains 14 residues. Germline V lookup: CDR1 LNHDA, CDR2 SQIVND (reference sequence). The CDR3 region is CASRSGASGNTIYF. The CDR3 region has the DNA TGTGCCAGTAGATCAGGAGCCTCTGGAAACACCATATATTTT.

V and J are TRBV4-2 and TRBJ1-2; perhaps TRBD1 as D (6 bases). The CDR3 has 16 amino acids. Germline V CDR1 and CDR2: LGHNA, YNFKEQ. V was trimmed by 4 bases and J by 0 bases, leaving 15 bases between them. CDR3 loop: CASSPSGQGPNYGYTF. The CDR3 DNA reads as TGTGCCAGCAGCCCCTCTGGTCAGGGGCCTAACTATGGCTACACCTTC.

CDR3 nucleotide sequence: TGTGCCAGCTCACGAGGACAGGGGGGAGCAGGGGCCAACGTCCTGACTTTC. Its protein product is CASSRGQGGAGANVLTF. The chain couples TRBV18 to TRBJ2-6; 10 bases are shared with TRBD1. From germline, CDR1 is KGHSH and CDR2 LQKENI. CDR3 length: 17 amino acids. V gave up 4 bases and J gave up 4 bases; unmatched junction bases: 7.

This rearrangement joins TRBV20-1 to TRBJ1-5, with 9 nucleotides matching TRBD1. Per the germline V gene, CDR1 is DFQATT and CDR2 is SNEGSKA (reference sequence). The V gene end was trimmed by 3 bases and the J gene end by 5 bases; junction bases not matched to a gene: 8. The CDR3 length is 15 residues. The CDR3 reads CSASRPGQGYQPQHF. In nucleotides, the CDR3 is TGCAGTGCTAGTAGGCCGGGACAGGGATATCAGCCCCAGCATTTT.

The CDR3 DNA reads TGTGCCAGCAGCTCCTCGGGGGGGACAGATACGCAGTATTTT. It translates to CASSSSGGTDTQYF. The chain has TRBV7-3 and TRBJ2-3; 8 positions match TRBD2. Germline CDR1 SGHTA, CDR2 FQGTGA. V dropped 4 bases and J dropped 3; count of bases not matched to a gene: 3. This CDR3 comprises 14 residues. Full variable domain (rest looked up from reference TRBV7-3 and TRBJ2-3): GAGVSQTPSNKVTEKGKYVELRCDPISGHTALYWYRQSLGQGPEFLIYFQGTGAADDSGLPNDRFFAVRPEGSVSTLKIQRTERGDSAVYLCASSSSGGTDTQYFGPGTRLTVL.

The chain uses TRBV6-1 and TRBJ1-3; D uncertain. The CDR3 spans 16 residues. V lost 3 bases to trimming and J lost 0 bases, with 12 bases between them. Germline assignment: CDR1 MNHNS and CDR2 SASEGT. CDR3 in amino acids: CASSDWSRYSGNTIYF. The CDR3 DNA sequence: TGTGCCAGCAGTGATTGGAGTAGGTACTCTGGAAACACCATATATTTT.

The J gene is TRBJ2-3, the V gene TRBV19; 7 bases align to TRBD2. The CDR3 runs to 17 residues. Germline V lookup: CDR1 LNHDA, CDR2 SQIVND (reference sequence). J gave up 3 bases and V 5 bases, and 14 bases lay outside the gene matches. This CDR3 is CASSVRGRATSTDTQYF. CDR3 DNA sequence: TGTGCCAGTAGTGTCCGGGGGAGGGCCACGTCGACAGATACGCAGTATTTT.

The chain has TRBV4-3 and TRBJ2-5, with 7 bases fitting TRBD2. Germline V gives CDR1 LGHNA, CDR2 YSLEER. Trimming removed 0 bases from V and 2 bases from J; junction bases left unmatched: 15. CDR3 length: 19 residues. The CDR3 protein is CASSQDRWRGRTKQETQYF. The CDR3 DNA is TGCGCCAGCAGCCAAGATAGGTGGCGGGGGAGAACCAAACAAGAGACCCAGTACTTC.

This rearrangement joins TRBV5-4 to TRBJ2-5; no definite D call. V gave up 6 bases and J gave up 0 bases, with 24 bases separating them. CDR1 and CDR2 (germline): SGHNT, YYREEE (reference sequence). This CDR3 spans 18 amino acids. CDR3 loop: CASTRQKAQQPYQETQYF. The CDR3 DNA reads TGTGCCAGCACCCGACAAAAGGCACAGCAACCGTACCAAGAGACCCAGTACTTC.

The V gene is TRBV6-2 or TRBV6-3, the J gene TRBJ2-1, with D possibly matching TRBD1 (5 bases). Germline V gene data show CDR1 as MNHEY and CDR2 as SVGEGT. Trimming took off 5 bases at V and 10 bases at J, with 21 bases between the two ends. The CDR3 is 15 amino acids. The CDR3 loop is CASSPPGPSAREQFF. Written as DNA, the CDR3 is TGTGCCAGCAGTCCCCCAGGGCCCAGCGCGAGGGAGCAGTTCTTC.

V and J are TRBV29-1 and TRBJ2-1; 7 nucleotides line up with TRBD1. Per the germline V gene, CDR1 is SQVTM and CDR2 is ANQGSEA. With 6 bases clipped from V and 4 bases from J, the junction kept 12 bases outside the gene matches. The CDR3 sequence is 15 residues long. The CDR3 spells CSVTKQGSTYNEQFF. DNA of the CDR3: TGCAGCGTAACCAAACAGGGGTCAACTTACAATGAGCAGTTCTTC.

V is TRBV29-1 and J is TRBJ2-5; D possibly uses TRBD1 or TRBD2 (6 bases each). The CDR3 sequence is 14 residues long. CDR1 and CDR2 (germline): SQVTM, ANQGSEA. V was cut by 3 bases and J by 4 bases, with 15 bases left in between. For the CDR3, the DNA is TGCAGCGTTGATCCGGGGGCTGGTCGAGAGACCCAGTACTTC. Protein sequence: CSVDPGAGRETQYF.

This chain uses TRBV12-3 or TRBV12-4 with TRBJ1-5; D gene uncertain. CDR3 length equals 13 residues. V lost 3 bases and J 6 bases, leaving 9 bases between the germline ends. The CDR3 region is CASSFSRIQPQHF. The CDR3 region has the DNA TGTGCCAGCAGTTTTAGCCGGATTCAGCCCCAGCATTTT.

V usage is TRBV28 and J usage is TRBJ2-1; 11 bases line up with TRBD1. Germline values: CDR1 MDHEN, CDR2 SYDVKM. V was clipped by 5 bases and J by 6 bases; unmatched bases: 9. The CDR3 extends over 16 amino acids. The CDR3 sequence: CASSQPGQGDRNEQFF. The CDR3 DNA sequence: TGTGCCAGCAGTCAGCCGGGACAGGGGGACCGCAATGAGCAGTTCTTC.

The chain joins TRBV4-1 to TRBJ2-1; D possibly matches TRBD1 or TRBD2 (7 bases each). The CDR3 loop spans 15 amino acids. CDR1 and CDR2 (germline): MGHRA, YSYEKL. V was clipped by 3 bases and J by 5 bases, with 14 bases between them. The CDR3 region is CASSQREGAHNEQFF. The CDR3 nucleotides read TGCGCCAGCAGCCAGAGGGAGGGGGCGCACAATGAGCAGTTCTTC.

This CDR3 reads CSVNQDGFYNEQFF. Here the CDR3 DNA reads TGCAGCGTGAACCAGGACGGATTCTACAATGAGCAGTTCTTC. The gene calls are TRBV29-1 and TRBJ2-1; no reliable D call. Germline V lookup: CDR1 SQVTM, CDR2 ANQGSEA. The CDR3 is 14 residues long. Deletions cut 6 bases from V and 3 bases from J, with 15 bases between.

This clone has a handful of counts. The chain is built from TRBV27 and TRBJ1-2; D perhaps matches TRBD1 (5 bases). CDR1 and CDR2 (germline): MNHEY, SMNVEV (reference sequence). V lost 6 bases to trimming and J lost 5 bases, with 16 bases between them. The CDR3 is made up of 14 amino acids. CDR3 in DNA: TGTGCCAGCAGAGTGGGTAGGGACGGATATGGCTACACCTTC. Amino acids: CASRVGRDGYGYTF.

The gene calls are TRBV6-1 and TRBJ2-2, with 9 bases matching TRBD2. After removal of 4 bases from V and 0 bases from J, the junction contained 3 bases not matched to a gene. The CDR3 sequence is 16 residues long. The V gene's germline CDR1 is MNHNS and CDR2 SASEGT. CDR3 region: CASSGPSGANTGELFF. CDR3 coding DNA: TGTGCCAGCAGTGGCCCTAGCGGGGCGAACACCGGGGAGCTGTTTTTT.

The rearrangement uses TRBV21-1 and TRBJ2-7. TRBV21-1 is listed as a pseudogene. The CDR3 has 15 residues. CDR3 sequence reads: CASSKVLSREYEQYF. The CDR3 bases are TGTGCCAGCAGCAAAGTTCTCAGTAGGGAATACGAGCAGTACTTC.

J is TRBJ2-5 and V is TRBV7-2, with 11 bases lining up with TRBD2. The CDR3 runs 15 residues. V was pared by 7 bases and J by 2 bases, with 6 bases of the junction left unmatched. CDR1 SGHTA and CDR2 FQGNSA come from the germline V gene. The DNA for the CDR3 is TGTGCCAGCACCCTAGCGGGAGGTAGTCAAGAGACCCAGTACTTC. Translated, it gives CASTLAGGSQETQYF.

The chain recombines TRBV28 with TRBJ2-7; TRBD1 aligns across 7 bases. The germline V gene encodes CDR1 MDHEN and CDR2 SYDVKM. This CDR3 spans 15 amino acids. Trimming took 6 bases from V and 6 from J; bases not matched to a gene: 14. The CDR3, as DNA: TGTGCCAGCAGCCCCGGTCGACAGGGAACGGGCGAGCAGTACTTC. This translates into CASSPGRQGTGEQYF.

The V gene is TRBV6-5, the J gene TRBJ1-2, with 7 positions matching TRBD1. The CDR3 length is 15 residues. The germline V gene encodes CDR1 MNHEY and CDR2 SVGAGI. Unmatched junction bases numbered 14, after V lost 5 bases and J lost 8 bases. The CDR3: CASSRQGGGQKGYTF. CDR3 bases: TGTGCCAGCAGTAGACAGGGCGGCGGTCAGAAGGGCTACACCTTC.

The chain couples TRBV7-3 to TRBJ1-1; D not certain. This CDR3 has 12 residues. The V end was cut by 5 bases, the J end by 7 bases, with 11 bases between. The germline V gene has CDR1 SGHTA and CDR2 FQGTGA. CDR3 loop: CASSPSGNEAFF. In DNA, the CDR3 is TGTGCCAGCAGCCCAAGTGGAAATGAAGCTTTCTTT.

The count of this clone is one. This chain uses TRBV19 with TRBJ2-3, with TRBD1 matching 7 bases. Germline values: CDR1 LNHDA, CDR2 SQIVND (reference sequence). The length of the CDR3 is 15 residues. The trim removed 2 bases at V and 5 bases at J, leaving 7 bases unmatched. In DNA form, the CDR3 reads TGTGCCAGTAGTATACCGGGACAGTCATTAGATACGCAGTATTTT. Translation gives CASSIPGQSLDTQYF.